These 16 T cell receptor beta chains were sequenced from one sample in a study of T cell repertoires in cytomegalovirus infection. What these receptors recognize is not known. TCRdb recomputed calls from the reads with MiXCR, one row per CDR3 protein. The sample lists hundreds of thousands of distinct CDR3 sequences; 33% were seen once. The sequenced sample was cultured PBMCs, obtained from culture after CMV antigen stimulation. Receptors were obtained from a human donor in good health (CMV status not recorded). Some clones in this sample may be carry-over from other donors' samples.

The CDR3 DNA sequence: TGCAGCGTCCGACAGGGACCAGATACGCAGTATTTT. This sequence encodes CSVRQGPDTQYF. The rearrangement links TRBV29-1 to TRBJ2-3, with 7 bases fitting TRBD1. This CDR3 contains 12 residues. Losses at the gene ends were 6 bases for V and 4 bases for J; bases not matched to a gene: 4. Germline V gene data show CDR1 as SQVTM and CDR2 as ANQGSEA.

In this sample, this clonotype turned up a few times. This chain connects TRBV27 to TRBJ2-1, with D perhaps TRBD2 (5 bases). The CDR3 runs 15 residues. V lost 2 bases, J lost 7 bases, and 15 bases lay in between. Germline CDR1 MNHEY, CDR2 SMNVEV (reference sequence). CDR3 sequence: CASSLLLGRGNEQFF. The CDR3 nucleotides read TGTGCCAGCAGTTTACTTCTAGGGCGCGGGAATGAGCAGTTCTTC.

This chain uses TRBV4-1 with TRBJ2-1; no clear D. Germline assignment: CDR1 MGHRA and CDR2 YSYEKL. With 0 bases removed from V and 0 bases from J, the gap between germline ends came to 15 bases. CDR3 length: 18 residues. The CDR3, as DNA: TGCGCCAGCAGCCAAGATTTTCTTGGGGTAAGCTCCTACAATGAGCAGTTCTTC. This sequence encodes CASSQDFLGVSSYNEQFF.

This chain links TRBV7-8 with TRBJ1-3, with 7 bases lining up with TRBD1. In germline, CDR1 is SGHVS, CDR2 FQNEAQ. This CDR3 has 14 residues. V shed 2 bases, J shed 3 bases, and the junction held 1 base outside the gene matches. Written as DNA, the CDR3 is TGTGCCAGCAGCTTAACAGGGGTTGGAAACACCATATATTTT. The encoded protein is CASSLTGVGNTIYF.

This clonotype was observed a few times. This chain links TRBV4-1 with TRBJ2-7; 7 bases fit TRBD1. The junction had 8 bases not matched to a gene; V was cut back by 2 bases and J by 4 bases. The CDR3 length is 15 residues. Germline V gene lookup returns CDR1 MGHRA and CDR2 YSYEKL. The CDR3 nucleotides read TGCGCCAGCAGCCAACCGGGACAGATGATTTACGAGCAGTACTTC. Translated, it gives CASSQPGQMIYEQYF.

This sequence joins TRBV20-1 and TRBJ1-5, with D unclear. Germline loops: CDR1 DFQATT, CDR2 SNEGSKA (reference sequence). The CDR3 runs to 12 residues. Trimming took 4 bases from V and 6 from J, leaving 10 bases between them. CDR3 sequence reads: CSAIIDGQPQHF. CDR3 sequence (DNA): TGCAGTGCTATCATTGATGGTCAGCCCCAGCATTTT.

This clonotype turned up a few times. The rearrangement links TRBV7-2 to TRBJ1-1; maybe TRBD1 (5 bases). V was trimmed by 10 bases and J by 1 base, leaving 16 bases between them. The CDR3 runs 14 residues. Germline V gives CDR1 SGHTA, CDR2 FQGNSA. In nucleotides, the CDR3 is TGTGCCATCCGAACGGGACTGTCGAACACTGAAGCTTTCTTT. This translates into CAIRTGLSNTEAFF. The full variable domain, in which reference TRBV7-2 and TRBJ1-1 provide the parts outside the CDR3, is GAGVSQSPSNKVTEKGKDVELRCDPISGHTALYWYRQSLGQGLEFLIYFQGNSAPDKSGLPSDRFSAERTGGSVSTLTIQRTQQEDSAVYLCAIRTGLSNTEAFFGQGTRLTVV.

The chain has TRBV28 and TRBJ1-2; D may be TRBD1 (5 bases). Germline V lookup: CDR1 MDHEN, CDR2 SYDVKM. Between the trimmed V and J ends, which lost 0 bases and 9 bases, there was a span of 11 bases. The CDR3 covers 13 residues. CDR3 bases: TGTGCCAGCAGTTTATGGAGGGGAAGGAGCTACACCTTC. Its protein product is CASSLWRGRSYTF.

V gene TRBV12-3 or TRBV12-4 combines with J gene TRBJ2-7; tentative D call: TRBD1 (5 bases). Between the trimmed V and J ends, which lost 3 bases and 6 bases, there was a span of 9 bases. CDR3 length: 12 amino acids. The CDR3 spells CASSFRVFEQYF. Written as DNA, the CDR3 is TGTGCCAGCAGTTTCAGGGTCTTCGAGCAGTACTTC.

The chain joins TRBV7-9 to TRBJ2-7; perhaps D is TRBD1 or TRBD2 (5 bases each). CDR3 length: 11 residues. Germline CDR1 reads SEHNR; CDR2 reads FQNEAQ (reference sequence). The V gene lost 6 bases and the J gene lost 5 bases, with 8 bases spanning the gap. CDR3 DNA sequence: TGTGCCAGCAGGGGACGGGACGAGCAGTACTTC. Translation gives CASRGRDEQYF.

This clonotype has more than one count but fewer than ten. The V call is TRBV27, the J call TRBJ2-2, with D uncertain. V lost 6 bases and J 7 bases, leaving 15 bases between the germline ends. The CDR3 covers 14 residues. Germline V lookup: CDR1 MNHEY, CDR2 SMNVEV (reference sequence). The CDR3 is CASSPDDTDGELFF. CDR3 nucleotide sequence: TGTGCCAGCAGCCCTGATGACACTGACGGGGAGCTGTTTTTT.

The rearrangement links TRBV11-2 to TRBJ2-3; D is unclear. The V end was cut by 2 bases, the J end by 0 bases, with 9 bases between. CDR1 and CDR2 from the germline V gene are SGHAT and FQNNGV. The length of the CDR3 is 15 residues. The CDR3 DNA sequence: TGTGCCAGCAGCTTAAATGCCTTCAGCACAGATACGCAGTATTTT. Amino acids: CASSLNAFSTDTQYF. Together with reference TRBV11-2 and TRBJ2-3, the CDR3 gives the full variable domain: EAGVAQSPRYKIIEKRQSVAFWCNPISGHATLYWYQQILGQGPKLLIQFQNNGVVDDSQLPKDRFSAERLKGVDSTLKIQPAKLEDSAVYLCASSLNAFSTDTQYFGPGTRLTVL.

This clonotype was found a few times. V gene TRBV6-1 combines with J gene TRBJ2-6; 12 bases fit TRBD1. CDR3 length equals 16 residues. With 5 bases clipped from V and 5 bases from J, the junction kept 4 bases outside the gene matches. Germline V gives CDR1 MNHNS, CDR2 SASEGT. The CDR3 sequence: CASSKGQGARANVLTF. In DNA form, the CDR3 reads TGTGCCAGCAGTAAGGGACAGGGGGCTCGGGCCAACGTCCTGACTTTC.

This clonotype is a singleton in its sample. V gene TRBV12-3 or TRBV12-4 combines with J gene TRBJ2-3, with TRBD2 identical over 7 bases. V lost 4 bases, J lost 3 bases, and 16 bases stayed unmatched. This CDR3 is 18 amino acids long. This CDR3 reads CASSSFSSGFRSTDTQYF. The CDR3 DNA follows: TGTGCCAGCAGTTCCTTCTCTAGCGGTTTCCGTAGTACAGATACGCAGTATTTT.

The rearrangement links TRBV27 to TRBJ2-7; 11 positions agree with TRBD2. This CDR3 comprises 19 residues. V shed 3 bases, J shed 2 bases, and the junction held 15 bases outside the gene matches. CDR1 and CDR2 from the germline V gene are MNHEY and SMNVEV (reference sequence). CDR3 in DNA: TGTGCCAGCAGTTTTGTACCACTAGCGGGAGTCCTTAGGGCCTACGAGCAGTACGTC. Residues: CASSFVPLAGVLRAYEQYV.

This clonotype was observed at least ten times. V is TRBV7-2 and J is TRBJ2-3, with 15 bases that match TRBD2. Trimming cost V 1 base and J 3 bases; bases outside gene matches: 5. Germline V gene data show CDR1 as SGHTA and CDR2 as FQGNSA. The CDR3 runs 18 residues. CDR3 sequence: CASSLVPGLAGGTDTQYF. DNA for the CDR3: TGTGCCAGCAGCTTAGTGCCGGGACTAGCGGGAGGAACAGATACGCAGTATTTT.